These 5 T cell receptor beta chains were sequenced from one sample in a study of T cells after yellow fever vaccination. TCRdb fed the 5' RACE reads into MiXCR, producing one record per CDR3 protein. There are 500,000 to 650,000 distinct CDR3 sequences in the sample; roughly an eighth occur only once, and approximately 15% lies in the top ten. This material consisted of PBMCs, taken on the day of the yellow fever booster vaccination. These receptor sequences come from a man aged 30-40 years who received the YFV17D yellow fever vaccine.

The chain is built from TRBV20-1 and TRBJ2-1; D remains unclear. The CDR3 contains 13 residues. Germline values: CDR1 DFQATT, CDR2 SNEGSKA (reference sequence). Trimming pared 1 base from V and 9 bases from J, leaving 13 bases between. Here the CDR3 reads CSARGQGKAEQFF. In DNA form, the CDR3 reads TGCAGTGCTAGAGGTCAAGGGAAAGCTGAGCAGTTCTTC.

This clonotype has a handful of counts. The chain has TRBV20-1 and TRBJ2-3; D not resolved. The CDR3 consists of 13 residues. Germline V lookup: CDR1 DFQATT, CDR2 SNEGSKA (reference sequence). The V end was cut by 6 bases, the J end by 2 bases, with 12 bases between. The CDR3 loop is CSAGQVNTDTQYF. The CDR3 DNA is TGCAGTGCCGGGCAGGTGAACACAGATACGCAGTATTTT.

This clonotype was seen a few times. The V call is TRBV10-3, the J call TRBJ2-7; D call uncertain. The CDR3 runs 13 residues. V shed 10 bases and J shed 0 bases, with 13 bases lying between them. Per the germline V gene, CDR1 is ENHRY and CDR2 is SYGVKD. The CDR3 sequence: CATVTGDSYEQYF. In DNA form, the CDR3 reads TGTGCCACCGTGACCGGAGACTCCTACGAGCAGTACTTC.

V is TRBV5-1 and J is TRBJ1-2, with TRBD1 matching over 11 bases. Germline assignment: CDR1 SGHRS and CDR2 YFSETQ. After removal of 1 base from V and 8 bases from J, the junction contained 10 bases not matched to a gene. This CDR3 has 16 residues. This CDR3 reads CASSLTAGQGAQGYTF. DNA for the CDR3: TGCGCCAGCAGCTTGACCGCCGGACAGGGGGCTCAAGGCTACACCTTC.

V and J are TRBV6-1 and TRBJ2-5; 9 bases are a match to TRBD1. The trim removed 6 bases at V and 7 bases at J, leaving 9 bases unmatched. The CDR3 totals 14 residues. Germline values: CDR1 MNHNS, CDR2 SASEGT. CDR3 nucleotides: TGTGCCAGCAGCCCCCGGACAGGGGAAGTGACCCAGTACTTC. Its translation: CASSPRTGEVTQYF.